The rows below give T cell receptor beta chains drawn from one sample of a study of blood T cell repertoires in COVID-19. This table comes from immunoSEQ multiplex PCR, and its TCRdb copy is limited to in-frame clones, with some not included. The table includes 60,000 to 70,000 clones, approximately 88% detected once. The sequencing sample was made of peripheral blood. The origin of the receptors is a man in his fifties with active COVID-19. Both conserved end residues are part of each CDR3. The D gene is left open where the match is weak.

>TRBJ2-7|TRBV4-3|.
TGCGCCAGCAGCCAAGAATTGCCCCTAGGGGGATCCTACGAGCAGTACTTC
CASSQELPLGGSYEQYF
>TRBJ2-1|TRBV4-2|TRBD2
TGTGCCAGCAGCTTTACTAGCGGGGGGGCCCCAAATCGGAATGAGCAGTTCTTC
CASSFTSGGAPNRNEQFF
>TRBJ2-5|TRBV30|.
TGTGCCTGGAGTGTACATCAACCTCAAGAGACCCAGTACTTC
CAWSVHQPQETQYF
>TRBJ2-1|TRBV11-3|.
TGTGCCAGCAGCTCTCGACAGGGACTGCCTACTGAGCAGTTCTTC
CASSSRQGLPTEQFF
>TRBJ1-1|TRBV3-1/TRBV3-2|.
TGTGCCAGCAGCCGAGCCCCAGGGATTGGCACTGAAGCTTTCTTT
CASSRAPGIGTEAFF
>TRBJ1-3|TRBV12-3/TRBV12-4|.
TGTGCCAGCAGTTTATTGGGAGACACCATATATTTT
CASSLLGDTIYF
>TRBJ2-1|TRBV24-1|TRBD2
TGTGCCACTACGCGGGGGGGGACCTACAATGAGCAGTTCTTC
CATTRGGTYNEQFF
>TRBJ2-3|TRBV12-5|TRBD2
TGTGCTAGTGGTTCATCCAGCTGGGGGGGGATTGTTACAGATACGCAGTATTTT
CASGSSSWGGIVTDTQYF
>TRBJ1-2|TRBV7-2|TRBD1
TGTGCCAGCAGCCGGGAGGACAGGGGTGGTGGCTACACCTTC
CASSREDRGGGYTF
>TRBJ2-2|TRBV12-5|.
TGTGCTAGTGGTTTGCAAAGCGGCCGGGAGCTGTTTTTT
CASGLQSGRELFF
>TRBJ2-2|TRBV5-1|TRBD1
TGCGCCAGCAGGGTAACCACAGGGGGCAAAGGGGAGCTGTTTTTT
CASRVTTGGKGELFF
>TRBJ2-7|TRBV5-6|TRBD2
TGTGCCAGCAGCTGGCCCCCCGGGGGGGGTCCAACTTACGAGCAGTACTTC
CASSWPPGGGPTYEQYF